This passage covers 17 T cell receptor beta chains from one sample sequenced in a study of CD8+ T cells in alopecia areata. Treatment defined: oral pan-JAK inhibitor, 5-10 mg twice daily. RNA extraction and reverse transcription yielded cDNA as sequencing template. TCRdb's copy holds only in-frame clones and misses some; the assay was immunoSEQ multiplex PCR. The repertoire consists of over 150,000 clones, with roughly 64% occurring once and the leading ten covering 4.5% to 6%. The sample in question was CD4+ T cells sorted from blood, obtained at week 24, from a patient treated with tofacitinib. The receptor set was obtained from a human donor with alopecia areata.

The chain joins TRBV11-1 to TRBJ2-1; TRBD2 aligns across 11 bases. The CDR3 spans 17 residues. Germline assignment: CDR1 SGHAT and CDR2 FQDESV (reference sequence). Germline trimming cut 2 bases from V and 8 bases from J; bases unmatched to any gene: 11. In DNA form, the CDR3 reads TGTGCCAGCAGCTTATTTAGCGGGACTAGCGGTTTGGATGAGCAGTTCTTC. Translation: CASSLFSGTSGLDEQFF.

CDR3 bases: TGTGCCAGCAGTTTGCGGGGGATAGGGGCCCAACGGGATGAGCAGTTCTTC. Amino acids: CASSLRGIGAQRDEQFF. This chain uses TRBV27 with TRBJ2-1; 7 bases line up with TRBD2. The V and J ends lost 3 bases and 8 bases, in that order; junction bases with no gene match: 16. Germline V lookup: CDR1 MNHEY, CDR2 SMNVEV (reference sequence). The CDR3 length is 17 residues.

Only a few counts were recorded for this clone. The chain uses TRBV6-5 and TRBJ1-2; 8 nucleotides line up with TRBD1. Trimming at V came to 6 bases and at J to 8 bases, leaving 8 bases not matched to a gene. This CDR3 is built from 13 residues. Germline CDR1 and CDR2: MNHEY and SVGAGI. The CDR3 sequence: CASRSDRARGYTF. The CDR3 coding sequence is TGTGCCAGCAGGTCGGACAGGGCCAGAGGCTACACCTTC.

J is TRBJ2-7 and V is TRBV5-1; D is possibly TRBD1 (6 bases). With 0 bases removed from V and 3 bases from J, the gap between germline ends came to 13 bases. The V gene's germline CDR1 is SGHRS and CDR2 YFSETQ. The CDR3 has 15 residues. Written as DNA, the CDR3 is TGCGCCAGCAGCTTGGCCCCAACAGGGAGCTACGAGCAGTACTTC. This gives the protein CASSLAPTGSYEQYF.

The V call is TRBV5-4, the J call TRBJ2-3; no definite D call. Germline V gives CDR1 SGHNT, CDR2 YYREEE (reference sequence). V shed 3 bases and J shed 2 bases, with 7 bases lying between them. The CDR3 length is 13 residues. Here the CDR3 DNA reads TGTGCCAGCAGCTATAGAGTCACAGATACGCAGTATTTT. The encoded protein is CASSYRVTDTQYF.

This chain uses TRBV7-9 with TRBJ1-3; maybe TRBD1 (5 bases). V was shortened by 5 bases and J by 3 bases, with 14 bases between the two germline ends. CDR3 length equals 15 residues. Germline V lookup: CDR1 SEHNR, CDR2 FQNEAQ (reference sequence). The CDR3 DNA sequence: TGTGCCAGCAGCATGTTTAAGGGGCATGGAAACACCATATATTTT. Translated: CASSMFKGHGNTIYF.

The chain is built from TRBV5-1 and TRBJ2-1; 8 bases align to TRBD1. Germline CDR1 is SGHRS and CDR2 is YFSETQ. The CDR3 spans 15 residues. Trimming at V came to 4 bases and at J to 6 bases, leaving 9 bases not matched to a gene. The CDR3 DNA sequence: TGCGCCAGCAGCCAAAAGGACAGGGTCCGCAATGAGCAGTTCTTC. Translation gives CASSQKDRVRNEQFF.

The gene calls are TRBV25-1 and TRBJ2-7; no definite D call. CDR3 size: 11 residues. Germline V lookup: CDR1 MGHDK, CDR2 SYGVNS. V lost 3 bases to trimming and J lost 4 bases, with 4 bases between them. The chain's CDR3 is CASSEAYEQYF. The DNA of the CDR3 is TGTGCCAGCAGTGAGGCGTACGAGCAGTACTTC.

This clone was counted a few times. This rearrangement joins TRBV11-2 to TRBJ1-5; 9 bases are a match to TRBD1. Unmatched junction bases numbered 8, after V lost 5 bases and J lost 6 bases. The germline CDR1 and CDR2 sequences are SGHAT and FQNNGV. The CDR3 consists of 15 residues. This CDR3 is CASSHRTGDGQPQHF. The CDR3, as DNA: TGTGCCAGCAGCCACCGGACAGGGGACGGTCAGCCCCAGCATTTT.

This chain links TRBV29-1 with TRBJ1-6; no firm D call. Germline V gene sequence: CDR1 SQVTM, CDR2 ANQGSEA. Trimming removed 7 bases from V and 7 bases from J, with 8 bases in between. This CDR3 is 11 amino acids long. The CDR3 loop is CSAPLNSPLHF. The CDR3 DNA follows: TGCAGCGCTCCCTTGAATTCACCCCTCCACTTT.

This clone was seen a few times. The chain recombines TRBV7-2 with TRBJ2-3; unclear D gene. The CDR3 is 12 residues long. Trimming removed 5 bases from V and 7 bases from J, with 10 bases in between. CDR1 and CDR2 from the germline V gene are SGHTA and FQGNSA. CDR3 in amino acids: CASSPSGYTQYF. Written as DNA, the CDR3 is TGTGCCAGCAGCCCCTCCGGGTATACGCAGTATTTT.

This clone was counted between two and nine times. An end of the junction does not agree with germline; a read error may underlie this. This chain uses TRBV7-9 with TRBJ2-7, with D perhaps matching TRBD2 (6 bases). CDR3 size: 13 residues. Germline V CDR1 and CDR2: SEHNR, FQNEAQ (reference sequence). In nucleotides, the CDR3 is TGTGCCAGCAGTTTAGCGGATGACTACGAGCAGTACTTC. It codes for CASSLADDYEQYF. Complete variable domain (other parts from reference TRBV7-9 and TRBJ2-7): DTGVSQNPRHKITKRGQNVTFRCDPISEHNRLYWYRQTLGQGPEFLTYFQNEAQLEKSRLLSDRFSAERPKGSFSTLEIQRTEQGDSAMYLCASSLADDYEQYFGPGTRLTVT.

This clone was detected only a few times. This chain uses TRBV7-2 with TRBJ2-7, with 8 bases aligning to TRBD2. Germline V lookup: CDR1 SGHTA, CDR2 FQGNSA. V shed 6 bases, J shed 2 bases, and the junction held 3 bases outside the gene matches. The CDR3 has 13 amino acids. CDR3 residues: CASRKGLAYEQYF. The CDR3, as DNA: TGTGCCAGCAGGAAGGGACTAGCCTACGAGCAGTACTTC.

The chain combines TRBV6-5 with TRBJ1-4, with a possible D match to TRBD1 (5 bases). The V end was cut by 6 bases, the J end by 4 bases, with 15 bases between. CDR1 is MNHEY, CDR2 SVGAGI, per germline. This CDR3 contains 15 residues. The CDR3 bases are TGTGCCAGCAGGGACGCCAGGGTGAATAATGAAAAACTGTTTTTT. It is translated as CASRDARVNNEKLFF.

This clone was recorded a few times. V and J are TRBV2 and TRBJ2-5, with TRBD1 matching over 7 bases. V shed 6 bases, J shed 5 bases, and the junction held 3 bases outside the gene matches. This CDR3 is 12 amino acids long. Germline V lookup: CDR1 SNHLY, CDR2 FYNNEI. CDR3 loop: CASRTGEETQYF. The CDR3, as DNA: TGTGCCAGCAGAACAGGGGAGGAGACCCAGTACTTC.

This CDR3 reads CSVDKGIGETQYF. The CDR3 nucleotides read TGCAGCGTTGATAAGGGAATAGGGGAGACCCAGTACTTC. V usage is TRBV29-1 and J usage is TRBJ2-5; D unresolved. The V gene's germline CDR1 is SQVTM and CDR2 ANQGSEA. There are 13 residues in the CDR3. The ends were cut back, 3 bases at V and 5 bases at J, with 13 bases in the middle.

In regard to this clone: This sample also contains other DNA sequences that code for the same CDR3. V usage is TRBV20-1 and J usage is TRBJ2-5, with TRBD2 matching 8 bases. The CDR3 length is 11 residues. The germline V gene encodes CDR1 DFQATT and CDR2 SNEGSKA (reference sequence). V lost 4 bases to trimming and J lost 5 bases; unmatched junction nucleotides: 0. This chain's CDR3 is CSATGGETQYF. CDR3 nucleotide sequence: TGCAGTGCTACGGGAGGGGAGACCCAGTACTTC.